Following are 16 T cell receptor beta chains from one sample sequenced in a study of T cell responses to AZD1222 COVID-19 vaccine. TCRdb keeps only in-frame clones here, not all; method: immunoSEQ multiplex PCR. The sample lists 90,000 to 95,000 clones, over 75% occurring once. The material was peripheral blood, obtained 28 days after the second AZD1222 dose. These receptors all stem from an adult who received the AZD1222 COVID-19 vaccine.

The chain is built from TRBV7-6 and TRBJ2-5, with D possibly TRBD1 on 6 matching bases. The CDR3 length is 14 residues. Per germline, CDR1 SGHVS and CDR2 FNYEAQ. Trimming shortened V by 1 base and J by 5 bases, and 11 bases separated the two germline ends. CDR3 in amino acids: CASSLGRGWETQYF. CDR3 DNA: TGTGCCAGCAGCTTAGGCAGGGGTTGGGAGACCCAGTACTTC. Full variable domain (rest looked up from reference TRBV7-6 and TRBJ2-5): GAGVSQSPRYKVTKRGQDVALRCDPISGHVSLYWYRQALGQGPEFLTYFNYEAQQDKSGLPNDRFSAERPEGSISTLTIQRTEQRDSAMYRCASSLGRGWETQYFGPGTRLLVL.

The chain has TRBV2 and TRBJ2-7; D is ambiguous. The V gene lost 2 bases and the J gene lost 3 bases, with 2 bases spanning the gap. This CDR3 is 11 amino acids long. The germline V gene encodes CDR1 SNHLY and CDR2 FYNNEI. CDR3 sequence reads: CASSENYEQYF. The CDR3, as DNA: TGTGCCAGCAGTGAAAACTACGAGCAGTACTTC.

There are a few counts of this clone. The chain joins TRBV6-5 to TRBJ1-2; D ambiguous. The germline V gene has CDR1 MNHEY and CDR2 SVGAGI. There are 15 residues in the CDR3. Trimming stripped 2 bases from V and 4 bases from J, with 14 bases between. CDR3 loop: CASSYNDGGPYGYTF. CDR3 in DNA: TGTGCCAGCAGTTACAACGACGGCGGCCCCTATGGCTACACCTTC.

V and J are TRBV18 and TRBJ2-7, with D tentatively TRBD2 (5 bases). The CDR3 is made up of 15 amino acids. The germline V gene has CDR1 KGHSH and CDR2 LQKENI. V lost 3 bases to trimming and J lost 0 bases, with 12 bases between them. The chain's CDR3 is CASSPSARDSYEQYF. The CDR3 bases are TGTGCCAGCTCACCCTCAGCCCGGGACTCCTACGAGCAGTACTTC.

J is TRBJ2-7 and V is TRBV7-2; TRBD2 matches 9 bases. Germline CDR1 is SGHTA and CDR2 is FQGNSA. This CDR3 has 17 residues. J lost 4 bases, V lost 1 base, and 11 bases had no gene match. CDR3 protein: CASSLGSGGGASYEQYF. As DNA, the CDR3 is TGTGCCAGCAGCTTAGGCTCAGGCGGGGGGGCGTCGTACGAGCAGTACTTC.

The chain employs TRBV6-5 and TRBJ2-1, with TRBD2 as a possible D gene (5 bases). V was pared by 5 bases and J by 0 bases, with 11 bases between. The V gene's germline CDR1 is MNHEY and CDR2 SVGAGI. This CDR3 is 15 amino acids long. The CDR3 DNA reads TGTGCCAGCAGTCTAGCTCTTAGCTCCTACAATGAGCAGTTCTTC. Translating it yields CASSLALSSYNEQFF.

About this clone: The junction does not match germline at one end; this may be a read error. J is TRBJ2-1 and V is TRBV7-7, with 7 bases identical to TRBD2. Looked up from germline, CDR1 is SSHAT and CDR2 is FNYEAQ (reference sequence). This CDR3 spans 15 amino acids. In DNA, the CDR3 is TGTGCTAGCAGCTTAGGCGGGGGTGGTCACAATGAGCAGTTCTTC. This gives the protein CASSLGGGGHNEQFF.

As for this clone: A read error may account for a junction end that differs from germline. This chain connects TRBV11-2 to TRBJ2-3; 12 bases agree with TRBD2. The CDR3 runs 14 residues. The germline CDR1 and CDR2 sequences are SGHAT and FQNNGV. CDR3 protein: CASSSASGGAYRNF. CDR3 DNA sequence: TGTGCCAGCAGCTCCGCTAGCGGGGGGGCCTACAGGAATTTT.

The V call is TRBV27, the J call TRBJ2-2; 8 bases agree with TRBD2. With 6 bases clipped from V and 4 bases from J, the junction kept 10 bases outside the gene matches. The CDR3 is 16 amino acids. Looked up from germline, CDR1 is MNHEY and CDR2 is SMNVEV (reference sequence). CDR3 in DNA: TGTGCCAGCAGCCTCCGGGGGGGCCTGATCACCGGGGAGCTGTTTTTT. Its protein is CASSLRGGLITGELFF.

This CDR3 is CASSENAAYGYTF. As DNA, the CDR3 is TGTGCCAGCAGTGAAAACGCAGCCTATGGCTACACCTTC. The genes are TRBV3-1 (or the pseudogene TRBV3-2) and TRBJ1-2; no reliable D call. Per germline, CDR1 LGHDT and CDR2 YNNKEL (reference sequence). This CDR3 has 13 residues. Deletions cut 6 bases from V and 4 bases from J, with 12 bases between.

The DNA for the CDR3 is TGTGCCAGTAGTAGGGGACAGAATATCAACGAGCAGTACTTC. It encodes CASSRGQNINEQYF. The rearrangement uses TRBV19 and TRBJ2-7; 7 bases fit TRBD1. The V segment lost 4 bases and the J segment 5 bases; nucleotides outside the gene matches: 8. CDR1 is LNHDA, CDR2 SQIVND, per germline (reference sequence). The CDR3 spans 14 residues.

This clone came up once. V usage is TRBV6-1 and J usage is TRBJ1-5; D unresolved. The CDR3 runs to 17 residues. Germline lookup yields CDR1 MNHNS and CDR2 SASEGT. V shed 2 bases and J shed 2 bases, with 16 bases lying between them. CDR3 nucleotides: TGTGCCAGCAGTGAATCGCTTGTAGGGTATGGCAATCAGCCCCAGCATTTT. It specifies CASSESLVGYGNQPQHF.

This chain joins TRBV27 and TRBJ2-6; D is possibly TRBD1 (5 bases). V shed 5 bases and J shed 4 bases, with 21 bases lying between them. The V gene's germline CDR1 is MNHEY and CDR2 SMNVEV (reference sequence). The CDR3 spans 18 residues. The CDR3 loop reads CASSPSTAAVPGANVLTF. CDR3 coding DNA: TGTGCCAGCAGTCCCTCGACAGCAGCCGTGCCCGGGGCCAACGTCCTGACTTTC.

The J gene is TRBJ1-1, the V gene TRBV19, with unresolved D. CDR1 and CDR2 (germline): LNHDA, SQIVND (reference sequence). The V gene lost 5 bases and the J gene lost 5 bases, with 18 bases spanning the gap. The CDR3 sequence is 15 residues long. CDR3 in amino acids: CASSPLAAGWTEAFF. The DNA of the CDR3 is TGTGCCAGTAGTCCGCTCGCGGCAGGATGGACTGAAGCTTTCTTT.

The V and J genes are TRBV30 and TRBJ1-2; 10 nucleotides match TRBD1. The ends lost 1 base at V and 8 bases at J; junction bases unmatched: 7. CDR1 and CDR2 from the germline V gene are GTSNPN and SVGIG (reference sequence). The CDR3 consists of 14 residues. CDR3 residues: CAWSADRGNRGYTF. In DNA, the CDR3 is TGTGCCTGGAGTGCGGACAGGGGGAATCGAGGCTACACCTTC.

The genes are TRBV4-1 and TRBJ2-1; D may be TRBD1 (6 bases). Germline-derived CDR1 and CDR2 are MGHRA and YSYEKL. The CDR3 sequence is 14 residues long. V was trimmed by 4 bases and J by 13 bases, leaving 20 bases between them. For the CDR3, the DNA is TGCGCCAGCAGCCCCACCCCAGGGGAACAAAAACAGTTCTTC. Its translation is CASSPTPGEQKQFF.